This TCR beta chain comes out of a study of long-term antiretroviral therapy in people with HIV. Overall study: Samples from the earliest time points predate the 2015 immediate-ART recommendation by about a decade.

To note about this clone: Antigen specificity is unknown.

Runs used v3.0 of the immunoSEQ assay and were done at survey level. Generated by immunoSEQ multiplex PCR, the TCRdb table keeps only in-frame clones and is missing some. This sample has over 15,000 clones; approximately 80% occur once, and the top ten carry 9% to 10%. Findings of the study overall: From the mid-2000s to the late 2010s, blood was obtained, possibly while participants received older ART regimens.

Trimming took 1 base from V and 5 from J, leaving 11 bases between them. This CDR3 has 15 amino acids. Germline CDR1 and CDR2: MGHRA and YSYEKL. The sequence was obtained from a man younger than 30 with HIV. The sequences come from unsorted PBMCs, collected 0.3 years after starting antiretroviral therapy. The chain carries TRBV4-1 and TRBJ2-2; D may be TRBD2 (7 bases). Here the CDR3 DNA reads TGCGCCAGCAGCCAAGTGGCGGGGGCTACCGGGGAGCTGTTTTTT. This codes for CASSQVAGATGELFF.